This TCR beta chain was observed in a study of cytomegalovirus exposure and HLA in healthy donors. Whole-study results and caveats: About 87% or about 30% of the time was how often most TCR beta V segments were productive, according to an earlier analysis.

Details on this clone: Its antigen remains unknown. Compared with germline, one end of the junction differs, possibly owing to a read error.

Though nominally healthy at sampling, donors likely had unrecorded immune exposures. PCR used 60 Vbeta primers and 13 Jbeta primers. TCRdb's table, derived via immunoSEQ multiplex PCR, lists solely in-frame clones and lacks some. The sample consists of about 160,000 clones, more than 80% of them appearing once. Sequenced material: PBMCs. The source of this sequence is a woman aged 50 to 60 in good health and CMV-seronegative.

Here the CDR3 reads CASSQDTGKETQYF. CDR3 nucleotide sequence: TGCGCCAGCAGCCAAGATACAGGAAAGGAGACCCAGTACTTC. This chain joins TRBV5-4 and TRBJ2-5; tentative D call: TRBD1 (5 bases). There are 14 residues in the CDR3. The V gene's germline CDR1 is SGHNT and CDR2 YYREEE (reference sequence).